What follows describes a single TCR beta chain. Its cognate antigen is unknown. Distinct nucleotide sequences in the sample also encode this CDR3. The CDR3 runs 14 residues. V shed 0 bases and J shed 0 bases, with 5 bases lying between them. Germline V gene lookup returns CDR1 GTSNPN and CDR2 SVGIG (reference sequence). Method: immunoSEQ multiplex PCR; TCRdb's copy keeps in-frame clones and lacks some. The sample carries nearly 1,000,000 clones, 76% recorded once. This record belongs to a study of shared clonotypes between healthy human individuals. Background on the study: A donor's plate count was three for CD4 naive and three for CD4 memory; CD8 naive had two and CD8 memory one.

None of the donors, who were healthy HIV-negative adults, had recently had acute infections or vaccinations. The CD4+ fraction was divided into a CD45RA+ naive subset and a CD45RA-negative memory subset. Whole-study findings and limits: Blood was the sole source, and tissue repertoires probably differ.

The chain joins TRBV30 to TRBJ1-4; D gene unclear. Specimen: memory CD4+ T cells sorted from blood. As for subset: CD45RA-negative fraction. The receptor's source is a man aged 18 to 30 in good health. The CDR3, as DNA: TGTGCCTGGAGTGTTAGTTCAACTAATGAAAAACTGTTTTTT. This translates into CAWSVSSTNEKLFF.